This is a list of T cell receptor beta chains from one sample in a study of regulatory T cells in long-lasting Graves disease. TCRdb ran MiXCR on the multiplex PCR reads and lists one entry per CDR3 protein. The table shows roughly 450,000 distinct CDR3 sequences, with about 20% occurring only once. Sequenced here: peripheral blood mononuclear cells (PBMCs), sampled when the disease was refractory, from a patient treated with antithyroid drugs. These receptors were collected from a female donor with Graves disease. The CDR3 runs from the conserved cysteine through the conserved F or W. The order of the fields is CDR3 protein, CDR3 DNA, J gene, clone size, D gene, V gene. A D gene is named only where the DNA matches it firmly. The size field is filled for only some rows; it gives once, few, many or a size class.

CSSRSEAQETQYF	TGCAGCTCGAGGTCAGAGGCGCAAGAGACCCAGTACTTC	TRBJ2-5	many	.	TRBV20-1
CASSSGQGTMDYTF	TGCGCCAGCAGCTCCGGACAGGGTACTATGGACTACACCTTC	TRBJ1-2	many	TRBD1	TRBV5-1
CASSPGTVSNYGYTF	TGTGCCAGCAGTCCCGGGACAGTATCTAACTATGGCTACACCTTC	TRBJ1-2	many	TRBD1	TRBV11-2
CASSFRGADNYGYTF	TGTGCCAGCAGCTTTAGGGGGGCGGATAACTATGGCTACACCTTC	TRBJ1-2	few	.	TRBV7-3
CSASNLAAGLVFQPQHF	TGCAGTGCTAGTAATTTAGCGGCAGGGTTAGTGTTCCAGCCCCAGCATTTT	TRBJ1-5	.	.	TRBV20-1
CSALPSVQETQYF	TGCAGTGCTTTACCTAGCGTACAAGAGACCCAGTACTTC	TRBJ2-5	few	.	TRBV20-1
CASSLYIDSNQPQHF	TGTGCCAGCAGTTTATATATTGATAGCAATCAGCCCCAGCATTTT	TRBJ1-5	once	.	TRBV27
CSVPGQWTNEQFF	TGCAGTGTTCCGGGACAGTGGACGAATGAGCAGTTCTTC	TRBJ2-1	few	TRBD1	TRBV20-1
CASSSLGAQYF	TGTGCCAGCAGCTCCCTGGGGGCCCAGTACTTC	TRBJ2-5	.	.	TRBV6-4
CASSIQGSTTDTQYF	TGTGCCAGTAGTATACAGGGGTCGACCACAGATACGCAGTATTTT	TRBJ2-3	.	.	TRBV19
CSASGTGVHEQYF	TGCAGCGCTTCCGGGACAGGGGTGCACGAGCAGTACTTC	TRBJ2-7	few	TRBD1	TRBV29-1
CASSPWTGSGYTF	TGTGCCAGCAGCCCCTGGACAGGGAGTGGCTACACCTTC	TRBJ1-2	.	TRBD1	TRBV7-9
CASSLINTGELFF	TGTGCCAGCAGCTTAATTAACACCGGGGAGCTGTTTTTT	TRBJ2-2	many	.	TRBV7-3
CAWSVRVGAGSSYEQYF	TGTGCCTGGAGTGTACGAGTGGGAGCGGGGAGCTCCTACGAGCAGTACTTC	TRBJ2-7	.	TRBD2	TRBV30
CSARRYRGSAEAFF	TGCAGTGCTAGACGGTACAGGGGCTCGGCTGAAGCTTTCTTT	TRBJ1-1	.	TRBD1	TRBV20-1
CSVVHRDSQETQYF	TGCAGTGTCGTTCACAGGGACTCCCAAGAGACCCAGTACTTC	TRBJ2-5	.	.	TRBV20-1
CASSPRDRVSYEQYF	TGTGCCAGCAGCCCTCGGGACAGGGTCTCCTACGAGCAGTACTTC	TRBJ2-7	.	TRBD1	TRBV7-2
CAQRHPDPSSRGQYF	TGTGCCCAGAGACACCCTGACCCTAGCTCCCGGGGCCAGTACTTC	TRBJ2-5	.	.	TRBV5-8
CASSPVRTSGTANTGELFF	TGTGCCAGCAGCCCCGTACGGACTAGCGGGACCGCGAACACCGGGGAGCTGTTTTTT	TRBJ2-2	many	TRBD2	TRBV7-3
CSVLLGTAYEQYF	TGCAGCGTTTTACTCGGGACAGCCTACGAGCAGTACTTC	TRBJ2-7	once	TRBD1	TRBV29-1
CASRLTGSTGNTIYF	TGTGCCAGCAGACTGACAGGGTCTACTGGAAACACCATATATTTT	TRBJ1-3	.	TRBD1	TRBV7-2
CASSRGNTGTEAFF	TGTGCCAGCTCTCGGGGAAACACTGGCACTGAAGCTTTCTTT	TRBJ1-1	few	.	TRBV18
CASGGRRNTEAFF	TGTGCCAGCGGTGGGCGGAGGAACACTGAAGCTTTCTTT	TRBJ1-1	.	.	TRBV12-3/TRBV12-4
CASTWGLAGAETQYF	TGTGCCAGCACATGGGGACTAGCGGGGGCTGAGACCCAGTACTTC	TRBJ2-5	many	TRBD2	TRBV6-1
CASRPIDGVNTEAFF	TGTGCCAGCAGACCGATCGACGGCGTGAACACTGAAGCTTTCTTT	TRBJ1-1	few	.	TRBV7-9
CASSLTGNNYGYTF	TGTGCCAGCAGCTTGACAGGGAATAACTATGGCTACACCTTC	TRBJ1-2	many	TRBD1	TRBV11-2
CATSRDRGRANEQFF	TGTGCCACCAGCAGAGATCGCGGGAGGGCCAATGAGCAGTTCTTC	TRBJ2-1	.	TRBD2	TRBV15
CASSARQENTEAFF	TGTGCCAGCAGCGCGAGACAGGAGAACACTGAAGCTTTCTTT	TRBJ1-1	.	.	TRBV7-9
CAWSPPNRQPQHF	TGTGCCTGGAGCCCCCCCAATCGCCAGCCCCAGCATTTT	TRBJ1-5	.	.	TRBV30
CASSPGGSVPEAFF	TGCGCCAGCAGCCCGGGTGGATCGGTACCTGAAGCTTTCTTT	TRBJ1-1	.	.	TRBV5-1
CASSQDSAGVPGELFF	TGCGCCAGCAGCCAAGATTCCGCGGGAGTTCCCGGGGAGCTGTTTTTT	TRBJ2-2	.	TRBD2	TRBV2
CASSQGRWSYEQYF	TGTGCCAGCAGCCAAGGTCGCTGGTCCTACGAGCAGTACTTC	TRBJ2-7	few	.	TRBV14
CSARWQALTQHF	TGCAGTGCTAGATGGCAGGCCCTAACCCAGCATTTT	TRBJ1-5	.	.	TRBV20-1
CASSITTGMNTEAFF	TGTGCCAGTAGTATCACAACAGGGATGAACACTGAAGCTTTCTTT	TRBJ1-1	many	.	TRBV19
CASSNTEETQYF	TGTGCCAGCAGCAACACCGAAGAGACCCAGTACTTC	TRBJ2-5	.	.	TRBV7-9
CASSIDPLGRFNTEAFF	TGTGCCAGTAGTATAGATCCCCTGGGACGTTTCAACACTGAAGCTTTCTTT	TRBJ1-1	.	.	TRBV19
CASSTGPNEKLFF	TGTGCCAGCAGCACGGGCCCTAATGAAAAACTGTTTTTT	TRBJ1-4	.	.	TRBV11-3
CASSELQGGSNQPQHF	TGTGCCAGCAGTGAACTGCAGGGTGGAAGCAATCAGCCCCAGCATTTT	TRBJ1-5	many	.	TRBV6-2/TRBV6-3
CASSPIPVSADTIYF	TGTGCCAGCAGCCCCATCCCTGTCTCGGCGGACACCATATATTTT	TRBJ1-3	.	.	TRBV7-9
CASSQDRGLEQYF	TGTGCCAGCAGCCAAGACAGGGGGCTTGAGCAGTACTTC	TRBJ2-7	.	TRBD1	TRBV14
CASSRGRDRGLTEAFF	TGTGCCAGCAGCCGCGGACGGGACAGGGGGCTCACTGAAGCTTTCTTT	TRBJ1-1	many	TRBD1	TRBV11-2
CASSFGQTQPQHF	TGTGCCAGCAGTTTCGGGCAAACACAGCCCCAGCATTTT	TRBJ1-5	.	.	TRBV27